This T cell receptor (beta chain) was sequenced during a study of blood T cell repertoires in COVID-19. Study-wide background: Acute and convalescent COVID-19 specimens originated in the United States, Italy and Spain. PBMCs, B-cell-depleted T cells, or T cells were the source of the cDNA or gDNA that made up the material.

The Seattle patients, enrolled during active infection, were followed longitudinally. Trimming removed 4 bases at V and 4 bases at J, with 9 bases between. CDR3 size: 13 residues. Germline values: CDR1 SGHTA, CDR2 FQGNSA. Per the study methods: The authors estimated nucleated cell counts from reference gene primer amplification. Sequencing used immunoSEQ multiplex PCR; TCRdb keeps in-frame clones, though not all of them. V and J calls and clone size are those listed in that table; D and trimming were worked out from the DNA. The sample lists around 280,000 clones, 88% occurring once. This sequence joins TRBV7-2 and TRBJ2-3, with no clear D. This clonotype was obtained from a woman in her thirties with COVID-19, enrolled during active disease. What was sequenced was peripheral blood. The CDR3 loop is CASSSSSADTQYF. In nucleotides, the CDR3 is TGTGCCAGCAGCTCAAGTTCGGCAGATACGCAGTATTTT.